This T cell receptor beta chain was retrieved from a study of CD8 T cells in ankylosing spondylitis. Germline V CDR1 and CDR2: SGHRS, YFSETQ. The CDR3 has 16 amino acids. Trimming took off 0 bases at V and 2 bases at J, with 14 bases between the two ends. Study-wide results and limits: It was reported that disease-linked clones were significantly enriched in matched ankylosing spondylitis synovial fluid. Disease-linked clones were CD8+ and relatively rare in peripheral blood. Earlier studies detected some motif variants in reactive arthritis synovial fluid and blood. There was a TCR beta motif, made of eight highly homologous variants, that appeared characteristic of ankylosing spondylitis blood.

Concerning this clonotype: The antigen is undetermined.

The authors made TCR beta libraries by quantitative 5'-RACE with molecular barcodes. MiXCR, run by TCRdb on the 5' RACE reads, gives a single entry per CDR3 protein. The table has hundreds of thousands of distinct CDR3 sequences, approximately 12% seen once; the top ten hold roughly 0.51%. This chain connects TRBV5-1 to TRBJ1-2; a weak D match, TRBD1 (6 bases). Specimen: blood, either unsorted or a sorted T cell fraction (not recorded which). The clonotype originates from a male donor with ankylosing spondylitis. Here the CDR3 DNA reads TGCGCCAGCAGCTTGGATGATGGGGGCAGGAACTATGGCTACACCTTC. This sequence encodes CASSLDDGGRNYGYTF.